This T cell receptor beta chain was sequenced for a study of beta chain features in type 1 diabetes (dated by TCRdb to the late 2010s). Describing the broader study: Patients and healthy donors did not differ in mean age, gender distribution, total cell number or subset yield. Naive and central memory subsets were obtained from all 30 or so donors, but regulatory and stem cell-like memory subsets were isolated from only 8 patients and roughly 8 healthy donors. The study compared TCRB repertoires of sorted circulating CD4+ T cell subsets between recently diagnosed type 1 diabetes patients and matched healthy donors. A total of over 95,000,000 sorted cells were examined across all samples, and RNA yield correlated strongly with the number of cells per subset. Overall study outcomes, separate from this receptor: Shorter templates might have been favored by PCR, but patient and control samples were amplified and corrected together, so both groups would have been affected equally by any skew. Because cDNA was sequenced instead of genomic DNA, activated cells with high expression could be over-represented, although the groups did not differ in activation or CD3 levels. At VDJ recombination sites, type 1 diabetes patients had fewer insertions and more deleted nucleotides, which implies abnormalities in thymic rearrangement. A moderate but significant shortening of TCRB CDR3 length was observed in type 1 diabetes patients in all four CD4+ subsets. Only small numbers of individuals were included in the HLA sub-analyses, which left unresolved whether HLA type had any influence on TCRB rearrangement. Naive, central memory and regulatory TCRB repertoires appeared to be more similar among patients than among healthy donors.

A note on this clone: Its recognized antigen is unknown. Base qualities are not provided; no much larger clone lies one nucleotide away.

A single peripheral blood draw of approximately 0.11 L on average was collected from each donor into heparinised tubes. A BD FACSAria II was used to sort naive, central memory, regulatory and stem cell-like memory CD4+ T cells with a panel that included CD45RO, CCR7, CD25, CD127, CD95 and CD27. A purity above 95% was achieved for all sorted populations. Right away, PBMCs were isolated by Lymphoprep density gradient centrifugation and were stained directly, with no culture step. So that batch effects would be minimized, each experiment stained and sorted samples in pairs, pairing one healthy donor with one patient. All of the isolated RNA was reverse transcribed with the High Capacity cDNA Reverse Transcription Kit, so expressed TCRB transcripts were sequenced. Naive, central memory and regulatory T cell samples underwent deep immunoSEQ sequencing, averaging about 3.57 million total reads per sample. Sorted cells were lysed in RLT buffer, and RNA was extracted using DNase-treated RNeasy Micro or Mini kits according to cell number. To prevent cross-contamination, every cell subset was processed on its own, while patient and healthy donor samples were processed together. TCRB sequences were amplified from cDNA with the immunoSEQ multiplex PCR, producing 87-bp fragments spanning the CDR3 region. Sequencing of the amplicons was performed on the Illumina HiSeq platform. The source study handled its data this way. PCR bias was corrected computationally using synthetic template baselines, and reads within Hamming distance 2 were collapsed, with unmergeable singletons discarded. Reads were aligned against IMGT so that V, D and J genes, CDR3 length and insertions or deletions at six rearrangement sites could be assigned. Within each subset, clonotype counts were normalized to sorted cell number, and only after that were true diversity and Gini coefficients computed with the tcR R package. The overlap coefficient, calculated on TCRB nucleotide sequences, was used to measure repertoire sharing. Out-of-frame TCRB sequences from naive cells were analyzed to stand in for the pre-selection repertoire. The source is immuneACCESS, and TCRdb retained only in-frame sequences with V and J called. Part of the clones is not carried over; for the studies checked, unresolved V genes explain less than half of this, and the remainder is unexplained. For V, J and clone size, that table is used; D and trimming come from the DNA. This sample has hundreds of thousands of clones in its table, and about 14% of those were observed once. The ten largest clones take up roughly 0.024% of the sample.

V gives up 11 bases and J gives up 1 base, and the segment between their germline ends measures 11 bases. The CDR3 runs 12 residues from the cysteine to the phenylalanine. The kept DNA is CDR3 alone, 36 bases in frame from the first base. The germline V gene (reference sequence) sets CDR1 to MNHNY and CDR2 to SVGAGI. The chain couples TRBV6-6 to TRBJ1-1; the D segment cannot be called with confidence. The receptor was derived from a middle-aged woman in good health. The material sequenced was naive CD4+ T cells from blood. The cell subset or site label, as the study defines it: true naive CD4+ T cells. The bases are TGTGCCCTAAGTCGGGGGAACACTGAAGCTTTCTTT. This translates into CALSRGNTEAFF.